Described below is a single T cell receptor (beta chain) sequence and its context. The data belong to a study of blood T cell repertoires in COVID-19. Study-wide context: Samples taken during acute and convalescent COVID-19 were collected in the United States, Italy and Spain.

The CDR3 totals 13 residues. With 9 bases clipped from V and 8 bases from J, the junction kept 10 bases outside the gene matches. Germline-derived CDR1 and CDR2 are MNHEY and SVGAGI. Methods used by the authors: Using reference gene primer amplification, nucleated cell counts were estimated. Using immunoSEQ multiplex PCR, the repertoire was profiled, and TCRdb retains in-frame clones only, with some absent. V and J calls and clone size are as listed in that table; D and trimming were resolved from the DNA. Here the sample spans over 150,000 clones, 85% being singletons. The sequencing sample was made of peripheral blood. This receptor was taken from a man aged 40-50 years with acute or convalescent COVID-19. The rearrangement uses TRBV6-5 and TRBJ2-1; 7 nucleotides align to TRBD1. The chain's CDR3 is CASGTDQGYEQFF. The CDR3, as DNA: TGTGCCAGTGGGACAGACCAGGGCTATGAGCAGTTCTTC.